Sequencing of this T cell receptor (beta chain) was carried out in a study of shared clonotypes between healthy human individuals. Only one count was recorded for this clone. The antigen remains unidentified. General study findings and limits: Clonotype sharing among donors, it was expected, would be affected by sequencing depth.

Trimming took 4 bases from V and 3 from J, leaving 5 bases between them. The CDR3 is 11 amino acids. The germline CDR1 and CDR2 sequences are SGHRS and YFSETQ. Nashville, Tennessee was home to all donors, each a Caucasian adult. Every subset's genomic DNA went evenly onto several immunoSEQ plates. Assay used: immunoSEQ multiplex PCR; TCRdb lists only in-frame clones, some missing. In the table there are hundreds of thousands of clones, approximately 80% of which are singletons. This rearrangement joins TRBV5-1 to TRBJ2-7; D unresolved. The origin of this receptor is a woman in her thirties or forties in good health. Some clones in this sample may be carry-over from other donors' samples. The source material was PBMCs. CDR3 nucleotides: TGCGCCAGCAGCCCGCACTACGAGCAGTACTTC. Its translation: CASSPHYEQYF.